This T cell receptor (beta chain) was observed in a study of cytomegalovirus exposure and HLA in healthy donors. Study-level points and caveats: Later analysis identified several of the most significant clusters that appeared linked to common viral pathogens. As a later analysis revealed, the rate of TCR association differed by HLA locus, with DRB1 most and HLA-C fewest. TCR beta V segments were, for the most part, productive about 87% or about 30% of the time in an earlier analysis.

In the PCR, 60 Vbeta and 13 Jbeta primers were used. The repertoire was sequenced with immunoSEQ multiplex PCR; TCRdb's copy has only in-frame clones and lacks some. This repertoire shows approximately 300,000 clones, 84% found once; its top ten account for 1.5% to 2%. About this clone: Its antigen is unknown.

This TCR was sampled from a woman in her forties in good health and CMV-seropositive. Sequencing was done on a sample of PBMCs.

CDR3 sequence: CASSNPIGVNEQFF. CDR3 bases: TGTGCCAGCAGCAACCCCATAGGGGTCAATGAGCAGTTCTTC. V and J are TRBV7-6 and TRBJ2-1; D perhaps matches TRBD1 (5 bases). CDR1 is SGHVS and CDR2 is FNYEAQ in the germline V gene. Trimming stripped 5 bases from V and 6 bases from J, with 14 bases between. The CDR3 totals 14 residues.